By its share, the clone carrying this T cell receptor beta chain is medium-sized. These data belong to a study of neoadjuvant nivolumab and ipilimumab in lung cancer. After removal of 5 bases from V and 7 bases from J, the junction contained 8 bases not matched to a gene. The CDR3 sequence is 14 residues long. Germline-derived CDR1 and CDR2 are LNHDA and SQIVND (reference sequence). Clones were sequenced by immunoSEQ multiplex PCR, and TCRdb holds only the in-frame ones, with some missing. The table includes about 18,000 clones, 76% detected once. This chain joins TRBV19 and TRBJ2-1, with TRBD2 matching over 7 bases. The TCR sequence derives from an adult with non-small cell lung cancer. Source: tumor tissue, taken after neoadjuvant nivolumab, alone or with ipilimumab, at or shortly before surgery. The CDR3: CASSSGLGPNEQFF. CDR3 in DNA: TGTGCCAGTAGTTCTGGACTAGGCCCGAATGAGCAGTTCTTC.